The rows below give T cell receptor beta chains drawn from one sample of a study of OX40 agonist ivuxolimab in advanced cancers. Data came from immunoSEQ multiplex PCR; TCRdb stores just in-frame clones and leaves some out. The sample has 20,000 to 30,000 clones, approximately 91% seen once. Specimen: CD4+ or CD8+ T cells sorted from blood, collected in a trial of the OX40 agonist ivuxolimab. Source of these receptors: an adult with an advanced solid tumor such as melanoma, head and neck, liver or kidney cancer. Each CDR3 is given with its conserved first and last residue. The order of the fields is CDR3 DNA, CDR3 protein, V gene, D gene, J gene, clone size, CDR3 length. The D gene is left open where the match is weak. The size entry is marked missing in some rows and otherwise reads once, few, many or a size class.

TGCGCCAGCAGCTCTCGTAACCGAGGGGGAGACCACACTGAAGCTTTCTTT | CASSSRNRGGDHTEAFF | TRBV5-1 | - | TRBJ1-1 | once | 17
TGCGCCAGCAGCCTTCAACCGGGACAGCAGTTTACCTACGAGCAGTACTTC | CASSLQPGQQFTYEQYF | TRBV4-3 | TRBD1 | TRBJ2-7 | - | 17
TGTGCCAGCAGTTACTCTAGCGGGAGGGCCTTGGAGACCCAGTACTTC | CASSYSSGRALETQYF | TRBV6-5 | TRBD2 | TRBJ2-5 | - | 16
TGTGCCAGCAGCTTGGGGGGACTAGCGGGAGAGGAAGAGACCCAGTACTTC | CASSLGGLAGEEETQYF | TRBV5-6 | TRBD2 | TRBJ2-5 | - | 17
TGCAGCGTTGTGAGCATAGCCAAAAACATTCAGTACTTC | CSVVSIAKNIQYF | TRBV29-1 | - | TRBJ2-4 | - | 13
TGTGCCAGTAGAACAGGGGGCACCATTGGCGAGCAGTACTTC | CASRTGGTIGEQYF | TRBV19 | TRBD1 | TRBJ2-7 | - | 14
TGTGCCAGCAGCTTAGAACTACAGGGGGCGATTGCTAACTATGGCTACACCTTC | CASSLELQGAIANYGYTF | TRBV7-9 | TRBD1 | TRBJ1-2 | - | 18
TGTGCCAGCAGTGACAGGGGCACTGAAGCTTTCTTT | CASSDRGTEAFF | TRBV2 | - | TRBJ1-1 | - | 12
TGCGCCAGCAGCTTGGAGTTGGGCCACGGGGAGCTGTTTTTT | CASSLELGHGELFF | TRBV5-1 | - | TRBJ2-2 | - | 14
TGTGCCAGCAGGTCCCGTGGCACAGATACGCAGTATTTT | CASRSRGTDTQYF | TRBV28 | - | TRBJ2-3 | once | 13
TGTGCCAGCAGTACAGGGGGCAACGTCTATGGCTACACCTTC | CASSTGGNVYGYTF | TRBV6-5 | TRBD1 | TRBJ1-2 | - | 14
TGTGCCAGTAGTCGGGGATACAATGAGCAGTTCTTC | CASSRGYNEQFF | TRBV19 | - | TRBJ2-1 | few | 12
TGTGCCAGCAGCTTAGACTCATTGGGTGGCTACACCTTC | CASSLDSLGGYTF | TRBV7-9 | - | TRBJ1-2 | - | 13
TGTGCCAGTAGGGCTACGAGGGCCCGGCTAACCGGGGAGCTGTTTTTT | CASRATRARLTGELFF | TRBV19 | - | TRBJ2-2 | - | 16
TGCGCCAGCAGCTTGGAACCCCAGGGCAATGAGCAGTTCTTC | CASSLEPQGNEQFF | TRBV5-1 | - | TRBJ2-1 | - | 14
TGTGCCAGCAGCTTGGGTGCGGGGATCTACAATGAGCAGTTCTTC | CASSLGAGIYNEQFF | TRBV5-6 | - | TRBJ2-1 | - | 15
TGTGCCAGCAAACCAGGGGGCAGAGAGACCCAGTACTTC | CASKPGGRETQYF | TRBV28 | TRBD1 | TRBJ2-5 | - | 13
TGTGCCAGTACCATTAAGGGCGGCGGCTACACCTTC | CASTIKGGGYTF | TRBV27 | - | TRBJ1-2 | - | 12
TGCGCCAGCAGCCAAGGATCAGGGGGCGGGAAGTATGACTACACCTTC | CASSQGSGGGKYDYTF | TRBV4-3 | TRBD1 | TRBJ1-2 | - | 16
TGTGCCAGCAGTGAAGCGCTCAGGTTAGCGGGAGGACGGGGAGAGACCCAGTACTTC | CASSEALRLAGGRGETQYF | TRBV2 | TRBD2 | TRBJ2-5 | - | 19
TGTGCCAGCAGCCGACAGGGATGGAACACTGAAGCTTTCTTT | CASSRQGWNTEAFF | TRBV6-5 | TRBD1 | TRBJ1-1 | - | 14
TGTGCCAGCCTAGGGAGGGGTAAGGTGACCGGGGAGCTGTTTTTT | CASLGRGKVTGELFF | TRBV2 | TRBD2 | TRBJ2-2 | once | 15
TGTGCCAGCAGTTCCTGGGGGTACGAGCAGTACTTC | CASSSWGYEQYF | TRBV6-5 | - | TRBJ2-7 | - | 12
TGTGCCAGCTCACCAAGCCTGAACACTGAAGCTTTCTTT | CASSPSLNTEAFF | TRBV18 | - | TRBJ1-1 | - | 13
TGCGCCAGCAGCCAAGGGACAGTTGAAGAGACCCAGTACTTC | CASSQGTVEETQYF | TRBV4-3 | - | TRBJ2-5 | - | 14
TGCGCCAGCAGTGAGCCTAGCGGCAATGAGCAGTTCTTC | CASSEPSGNEQFF | TRBV10-2 | TRBD2 | TRBJ2-1 | - | 13
TGTGCCAGCAGTTTAGGGCAGGTTGATCAGCCCCAGCATTTT | CASSLGQVDQPQHF | TRBV28 | - | TRBJ1-5 | - | 14
TGTGCCTGGAGGACGGGTACTAAGGGTGGGGATGAAAAACTGTTTTTT | CAWRTGTKGGDEKLFF | TRBV30 | - | TRBJ1-4 | - | 16
TGTGCCAGCCGGGGGGGGGAAGACGCGAACACCGGGGAGCTGTTTTTT | CASRGGEDANTGELFF | TRBV6-6 | TRBD2 | TRBJ2-2 | - | 16
TGTGCCAGCAGTTTAAGTGGGTTAGAGACCCAGTACTTC | CASSLSGLETQYF | TRBV28 | - | TRBJ2-5 | - | 13
TGCGCCAGCAGCGAAGGGACAGCTATCCTCTCTGGGGCCAACGTCCTGACTTTC | CASSEGTAILSGANVLTF | TRBV4-1 | TRBD1 | TRBJ2-6 | - | 18
TGTGCCACCATCTTGTTGGGACACTGGGGAGTCTATGGCTACACCTTC | CATILLGHWGVYGYTF | TRBV12-1 | - | TRBJ1-2 | - | 16
TGTGCCAGCAGCCCCCTAGGACAGGGGGGCAACGAGCAGTACTTC | CASSPLGQGGNEQYF | TRBV14 | TRBD1 | TRBJ2-7 | - | 15
TGTGCCACCAGCAGTGCCGCGACAGGGGGATCGGATGGCTACACCTTC | CATSSAATGGSDGYTF | TRBV15 | TRBD1 | TRBJ1-2 | - | 16
TGCGCCAGCAGCCAAGATGACAGGACCAATTCACCCCTCCACTTT | CASSQDDRTNSPLHF | TRBV4-3 | - | TRBJ1-6 | - | 15